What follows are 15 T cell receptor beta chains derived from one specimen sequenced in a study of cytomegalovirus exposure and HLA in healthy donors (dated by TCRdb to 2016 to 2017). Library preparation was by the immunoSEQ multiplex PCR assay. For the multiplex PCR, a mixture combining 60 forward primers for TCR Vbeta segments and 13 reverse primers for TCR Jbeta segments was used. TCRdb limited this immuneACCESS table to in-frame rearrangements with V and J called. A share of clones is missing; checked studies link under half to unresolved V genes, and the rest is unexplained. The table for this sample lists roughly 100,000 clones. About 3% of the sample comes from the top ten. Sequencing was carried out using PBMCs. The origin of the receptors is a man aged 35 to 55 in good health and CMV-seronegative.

The CDR3 region is CASSPGQVSYGYTF. The CDR3 DNA follows: TGCGCCAGCAGCCCCGGACAGGTTTCCTATGGCTACACCTTC. The V gene is TRBV5-1, the J gene TRBJ1-2; 7 nucleotides match TRBD1. CDR3 length: 14 residues. Losses at the gene ends were 4 bases for V and 4 bases for J; bases not matched to a gene: 7. The germline V gene has CDR1 SGHRS and CDR2 YFSETQ.

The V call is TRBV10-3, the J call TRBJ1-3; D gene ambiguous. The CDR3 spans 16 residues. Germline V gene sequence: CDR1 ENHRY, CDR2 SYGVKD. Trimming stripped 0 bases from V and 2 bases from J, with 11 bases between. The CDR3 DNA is TGTGCCATCAGTGAGTCGCCGGGTATTACTGGAAACACCATATATTTT. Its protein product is CAISESPGITGNTIYF.

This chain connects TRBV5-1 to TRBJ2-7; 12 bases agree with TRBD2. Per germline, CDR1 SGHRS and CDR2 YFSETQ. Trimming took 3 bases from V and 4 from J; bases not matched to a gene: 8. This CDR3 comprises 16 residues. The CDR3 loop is CASSSRLAGALYEQYF. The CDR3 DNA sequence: TGCGCCAGCAGCTCTCGACTAGCGGGGGCCCTATACGAGCAGTACTTC.

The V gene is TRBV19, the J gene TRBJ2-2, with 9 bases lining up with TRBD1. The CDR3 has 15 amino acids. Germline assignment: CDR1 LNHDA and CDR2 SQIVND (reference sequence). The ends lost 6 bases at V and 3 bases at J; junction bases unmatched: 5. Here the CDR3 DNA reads TGTGCCAGTAGCTCCGGGACAGGGTACACCGGGGAGCTGTTTTTT. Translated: CASSSGTGYTGELFF.

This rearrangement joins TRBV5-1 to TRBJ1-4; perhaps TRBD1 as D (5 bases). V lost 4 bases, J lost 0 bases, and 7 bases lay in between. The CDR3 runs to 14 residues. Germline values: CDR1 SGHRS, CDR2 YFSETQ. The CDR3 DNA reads TGCGCCAGCAGCACAGGAGCAACTAATGAAAAACTGTTTTTT. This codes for CASSTGATNEKLFF. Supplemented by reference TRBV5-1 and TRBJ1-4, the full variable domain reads KAGVTQTPRYLIKTRGQQVTLSCSPISGHRSVSWYQQTPGQGLQFLFEYFSETQRNKGNFPGRFSGRQFSNSRSEMNVSTLELGDSALYLCASSTGATNEKLFFGSGTQLSVL.

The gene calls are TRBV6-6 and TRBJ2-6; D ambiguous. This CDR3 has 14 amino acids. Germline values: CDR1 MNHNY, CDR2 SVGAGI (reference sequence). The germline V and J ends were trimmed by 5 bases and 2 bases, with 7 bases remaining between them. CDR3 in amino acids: CASSPPTGANVLTF. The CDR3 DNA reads TGTGCCAGCAGTCCCCCCACTGGGGCCAACGTCCTGACTTTC.

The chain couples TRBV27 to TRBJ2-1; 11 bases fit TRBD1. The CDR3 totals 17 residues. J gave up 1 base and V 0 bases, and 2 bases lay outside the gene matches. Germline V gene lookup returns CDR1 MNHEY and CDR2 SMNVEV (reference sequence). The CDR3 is CASSLSGTGGSYNEQFF. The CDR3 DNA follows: TGTGCCAGCAGTTTATCGGGGACAGGGGGATCCTACAATGAGCAGTTCTTC.

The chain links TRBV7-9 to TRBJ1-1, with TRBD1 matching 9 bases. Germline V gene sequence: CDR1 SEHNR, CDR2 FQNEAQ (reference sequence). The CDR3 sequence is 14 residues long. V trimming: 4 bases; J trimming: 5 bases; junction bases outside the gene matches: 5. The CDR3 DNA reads TGTGCCAGCAGCTCACAGGGGGCTGGGACTGAAGCTTTCTTT. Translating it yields CASSSQGAGTEAFF.

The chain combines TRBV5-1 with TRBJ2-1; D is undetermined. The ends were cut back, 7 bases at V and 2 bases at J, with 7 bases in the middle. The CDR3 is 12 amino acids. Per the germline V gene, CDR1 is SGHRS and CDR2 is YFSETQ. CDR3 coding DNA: TGCGCCAGCCGACAAACCTACAATGAGCAGTTCTTC. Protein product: CASRQTYNEQFF.

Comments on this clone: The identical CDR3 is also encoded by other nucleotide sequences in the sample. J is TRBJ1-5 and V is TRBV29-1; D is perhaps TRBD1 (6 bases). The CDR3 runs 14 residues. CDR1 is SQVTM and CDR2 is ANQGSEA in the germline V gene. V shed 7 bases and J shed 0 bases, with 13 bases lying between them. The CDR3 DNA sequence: TGCAGCGCTGTGACAGGAGCTAGCAATCAGCCCCAGCATTTT. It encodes CSAVTGASNQPQHF.

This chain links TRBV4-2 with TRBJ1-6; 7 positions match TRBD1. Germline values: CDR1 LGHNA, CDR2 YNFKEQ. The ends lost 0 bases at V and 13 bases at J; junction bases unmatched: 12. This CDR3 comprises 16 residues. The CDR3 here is CASSQDLRGLQSPLHF. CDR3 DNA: TGTGCCAGCAGCCAAGATCTGAGGGGGCTCCAGTCCCCCCTCCACTTT.

In DNA, the CDR3 is TGTGCCAGCAGTACAGGGGGTTATGGCTACACCTTC. Amino acids: CASSTGGYGYTF. The J gene is TRBJ1-2, the V gene TRBV28; 8 nucleotides align to TRBD1. J gave up 5 bases and V 5 bases, and 1 base lay outside the gene matches. The CDR3 is 12 amino acids. From germline, CDR1 is MDHEN and CDR2 SYDVKM.

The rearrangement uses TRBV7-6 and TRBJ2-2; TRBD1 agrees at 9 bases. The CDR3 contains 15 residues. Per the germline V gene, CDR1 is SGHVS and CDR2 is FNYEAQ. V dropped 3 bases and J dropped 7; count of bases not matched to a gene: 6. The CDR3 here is CASSLGQGGNGELFF. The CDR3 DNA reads TGTGCCAGCAGCTTGGGACAGGGAGGGAACGGGGAGCTGTTTTTT. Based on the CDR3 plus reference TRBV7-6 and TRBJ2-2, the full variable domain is GAGVSQSPRYKVTKRGQDVALRCDPISGHVSLYWYRQALGQGPEFLTYFNYEAQQDKSGLPNDRFSAERPEGSISTLTIQRTEQRDSAMYRCASSLGQGGNGELFFGEGSRLTVL.

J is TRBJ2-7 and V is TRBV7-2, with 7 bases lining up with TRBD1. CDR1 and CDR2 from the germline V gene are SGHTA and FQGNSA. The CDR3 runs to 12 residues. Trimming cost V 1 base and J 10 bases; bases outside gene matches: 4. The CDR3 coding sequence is TGTGCCAGCAGCTTAGAGGCAGGGGGACAGTACTTC. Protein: CASSLEAGGQYF.

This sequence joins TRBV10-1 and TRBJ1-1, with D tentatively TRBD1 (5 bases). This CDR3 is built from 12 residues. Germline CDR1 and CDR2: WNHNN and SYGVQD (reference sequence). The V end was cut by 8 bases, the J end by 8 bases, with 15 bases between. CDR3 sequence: CASSSGAGEAFF. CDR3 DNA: TGCGCCAGCTCTTCAGGCGCAGGGGAAGCTTTCTTT.